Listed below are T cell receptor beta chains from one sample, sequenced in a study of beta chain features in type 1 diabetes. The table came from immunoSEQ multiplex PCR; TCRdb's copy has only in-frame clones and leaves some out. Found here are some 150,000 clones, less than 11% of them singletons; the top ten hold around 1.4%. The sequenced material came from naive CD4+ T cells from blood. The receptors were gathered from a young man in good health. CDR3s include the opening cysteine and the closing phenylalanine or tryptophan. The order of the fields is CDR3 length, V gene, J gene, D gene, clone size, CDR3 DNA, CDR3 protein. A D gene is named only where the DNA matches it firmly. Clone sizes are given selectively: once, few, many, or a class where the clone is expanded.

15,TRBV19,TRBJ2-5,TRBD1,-,TGTGCCAGTAGTGCCGGGACAGGGGTCCAAGAGACCCAGTACTTC,CASSAGTGVQETQYF
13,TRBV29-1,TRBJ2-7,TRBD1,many,TGCAGCGTTGAGCGGCAGGGGGTCGGTGAGCAGTACTTC,CSVERQGVGEQYF
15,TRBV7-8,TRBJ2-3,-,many,TGTGCCAGCAGCTCAGGGGACACCCTCTCAGATACGCAGTATTTT,CASSSGDTLSDTQYF
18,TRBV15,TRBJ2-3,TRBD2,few,TGTGCCACCAGCAGAGGGTACGCGCGGGGGGGACTCACAGATACGCAGTATTTT,CATSRGYARGGLTDTQYF
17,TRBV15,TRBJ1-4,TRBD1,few,TGTGCCACCAGCAGCCCCCAACAGGGGACGACTAATGAAAAACTGTTTTTT,CATSSPQQGTTNEKLFF
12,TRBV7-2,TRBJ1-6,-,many,TGTGCCAGCAGCTCCCCCAGGGGCACCCTCCACTTT,CASSSPRGTLHF
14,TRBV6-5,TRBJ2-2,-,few,TGTGCCAGCAGAAAACAGGGAAAGTCCGGGGAGCTGTTTTTT,CASRKQGKSGELFF
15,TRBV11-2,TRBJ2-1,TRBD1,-,TGTGCCAGCAGCTTAAAGTTGGACAGGGGGTACGAGCAGTTCTTC,CASSLKLDRGYEQFF
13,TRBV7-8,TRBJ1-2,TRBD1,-,TGTGCCAGCAGCTTAGACAGGGGAGGCGGCTACACCTTC,CASSLDRGGGYTF
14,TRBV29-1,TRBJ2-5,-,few,TGCAGCGTCTTAACAGGACAGACCCAAGAGACCCAGTACTTC,CSVLTGQTQETQYF
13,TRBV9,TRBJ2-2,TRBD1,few,TGTGCCAGCAGAAAGGGGGCGTACGGGGAGCTGTTTTTT,CASRKGAYGELFF
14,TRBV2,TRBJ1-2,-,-,TGTGCCAGCAGTGAACGGGAGGGTAGCTATGGCTACACCTTC,CASSEREGSYGYTF
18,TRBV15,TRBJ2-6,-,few,TGTGCCACCAGCAGGGCCGGACCGGGGGGCGCTGGGGCCAACGTCCTGACTTTC,CATSRAGPGGAGANVLTF
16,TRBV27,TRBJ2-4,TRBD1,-,TGTGCCAGCAGTCCGAGACAGGGCAGAGCCAAAAACATTCAGTACTTC,CASSPRQGRAKNIQYF
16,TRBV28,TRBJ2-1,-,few,TGTGCCAGCAGTTCCCAAACCGCCCAGGCCTACAATGAGCAGTTCTTC,CASSSQTAQAYNEQFF
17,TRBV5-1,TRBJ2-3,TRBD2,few,TGCGCCAGCAGCTGGGGGACTAGCGGGGGGCGGTCAGATACGCAGTATTTT,CASSWGTSGGRSDTQYF
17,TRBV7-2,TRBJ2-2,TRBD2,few,TGTGCCAGCAGCTTAGTGGGACTAGCGTTGCATACCGGGGAGCTGTTTTTT,CASSLVGLALHTGELFF
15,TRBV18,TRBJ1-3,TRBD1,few,TGTGCCAGCTCACCAAGGGACAGCTCTGGAAACACCATATATTTT,CASSPRDSSGNTIYF
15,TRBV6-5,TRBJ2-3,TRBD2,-,TGTGCCAGCAGTTACTCGCGGGGGGCTACAGATACGCAGTATTTT,CASSYSRGATDTQYF
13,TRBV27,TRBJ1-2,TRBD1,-,TGTGCCAGCAGTTTCAGGGGGCTTGAGGGCTACACCTTC,CASSFRGLEGYTF
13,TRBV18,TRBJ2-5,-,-,TGTGCCAGCTCGGGGGGACAGCAAGAGACCCAGTACTTC,CASSGGQQETQYF
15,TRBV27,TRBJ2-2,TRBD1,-,TGTGCCAGCATCGGGACAGGGGGCTGGACCGGGGAGCTGTTTTTT,CASIGTGGWTGELFF
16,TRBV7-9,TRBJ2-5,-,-,TGTGCCAGCAAGGCCCTGTGGGGACACAACCAAGAGACCCAGTACTTC,CASKALWGHNQETQYF
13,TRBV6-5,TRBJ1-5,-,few,TGTGCCAGCAGAGGATACAGGGATCAGCCCCAGCATTTT,CASRGYRDQPQHF
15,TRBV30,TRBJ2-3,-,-,TGTGCCTGGCGGAGGGGCGGGTCTAGCACAGATACGCAGTATTTT,CAWRRGGSSTDTQYF
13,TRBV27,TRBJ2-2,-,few,TGTGCCAGCAGTTTGTTGGAGGCCGGGGAGCTGTTTTTT,CASSLLEAGELFF
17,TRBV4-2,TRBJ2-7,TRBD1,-,TGTGCCAGCAGCCGTGAGTCCGGGACAGGTACGTCCTACGAGCAGTACTTC,CASSRESGTGTSYEQYF
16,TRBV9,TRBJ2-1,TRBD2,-,TGTGCCAGCAGCGTAGCCCTGACTAGCGCCTACAATGAGCAGTTCTTC,CASSVALTSAYNEQFF
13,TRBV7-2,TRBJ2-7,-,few,TGTGCCAGCAGCTCAGTCGGGGGCTACGAGCAGTACTTC,CASSSVGGYEQYF
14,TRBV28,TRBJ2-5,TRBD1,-,TGTGCCAGCAGTTTGAGACAGGGGGCGAAGACCCAGTACTTC,CASSLRQGAKTQYF
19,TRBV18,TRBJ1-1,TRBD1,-,TGTGCCAGCTCACCACTACTAGGGATACGGACAGGGTTGAACACTGAAGCTTTCTTT,CASSPLLGIRTGLNTEAFF
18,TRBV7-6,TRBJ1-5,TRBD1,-,TGTGCCAGCAGCTTAAAGACAGGGGGCAGGCATAGCAATCAGCCCCAGCATTTT,CASSLKTGGRHSNQPQHF
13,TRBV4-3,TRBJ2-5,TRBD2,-,TGCGCCATGGCCGCGGGGGGCCGAAAGACCCAGTACTTC,CAMAAGGRKTQYF
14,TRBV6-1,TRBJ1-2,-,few,TGTGCCAGCAGTGAAGTCGGCGGCAGCTATGGCTACACCTTC,CASSEVGGSYGYTF
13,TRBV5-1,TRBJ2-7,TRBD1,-,TGCGCCAGCAGCCGGGGGACAGGGTACGAGCAGTACTTC,CASSRGTGYEQYF
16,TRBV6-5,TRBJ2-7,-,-,TGTGCCAGCAGTTACGGCACACCAAAATCGCCTTACGAGCAGTACTTC,CASSYGTPKSPYEQYF
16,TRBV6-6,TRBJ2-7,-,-,TGTGCCAGCAGAGTTGGAAGTGGGACACAACTCGACGAGCAGTACTTC,CASRVGSGTQLDEQYF
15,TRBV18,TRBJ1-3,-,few,TGTGCCAGCTCTCACGACAGCTTCTCTGGAAACACCATATATTTT,CASSHDSFSGNTIYF
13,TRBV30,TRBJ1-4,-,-,TGTGCCTTAGTGGGGACGGCGGGGGAAAAACTGTTTTTT,CALVGTAGEKLFF
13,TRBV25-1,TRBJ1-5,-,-,TGTGCCAGCAGTGTTTTATTGCGGCAGCCCCAGCATTTT,CASSVLLRQPQHF
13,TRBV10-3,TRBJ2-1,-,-,TGTGCCATCAGTGCGGGTTCCTACAATGAGCAGTTCTTC,CAISAGSYNEQFF
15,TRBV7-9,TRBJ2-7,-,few,TGTGCCAGCAGCTTAGCACAGGCTAACTCCTACGAGCAGTACTTC,CASSLAQANSYEQYF
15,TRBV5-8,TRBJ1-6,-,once,TGTGCCAGCAGCTTAGGTACGGGTGCGGATTCACCCCTCCACTTT,CASSLGTGADSPLHF
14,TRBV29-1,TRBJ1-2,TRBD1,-,TGCAGCGTGGATCGGGACAGGGGGAACTATGGCTACACCTTC,CSVDRDRGNYGYTF